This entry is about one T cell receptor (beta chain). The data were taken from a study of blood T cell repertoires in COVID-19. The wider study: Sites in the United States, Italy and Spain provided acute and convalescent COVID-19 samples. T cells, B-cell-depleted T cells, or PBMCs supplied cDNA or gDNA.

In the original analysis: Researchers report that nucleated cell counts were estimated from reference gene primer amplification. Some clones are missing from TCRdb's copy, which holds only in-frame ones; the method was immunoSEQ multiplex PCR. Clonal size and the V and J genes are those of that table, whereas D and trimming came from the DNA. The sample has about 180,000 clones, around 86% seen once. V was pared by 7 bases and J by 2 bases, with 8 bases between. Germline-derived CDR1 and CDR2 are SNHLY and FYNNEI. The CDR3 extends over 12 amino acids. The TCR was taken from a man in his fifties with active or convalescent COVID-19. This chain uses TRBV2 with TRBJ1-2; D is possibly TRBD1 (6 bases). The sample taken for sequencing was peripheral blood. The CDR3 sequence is CASKGQNYGYTF. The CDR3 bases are TGTGCCAGCAAAGGACAGAACTATGGCTACACCTTC.